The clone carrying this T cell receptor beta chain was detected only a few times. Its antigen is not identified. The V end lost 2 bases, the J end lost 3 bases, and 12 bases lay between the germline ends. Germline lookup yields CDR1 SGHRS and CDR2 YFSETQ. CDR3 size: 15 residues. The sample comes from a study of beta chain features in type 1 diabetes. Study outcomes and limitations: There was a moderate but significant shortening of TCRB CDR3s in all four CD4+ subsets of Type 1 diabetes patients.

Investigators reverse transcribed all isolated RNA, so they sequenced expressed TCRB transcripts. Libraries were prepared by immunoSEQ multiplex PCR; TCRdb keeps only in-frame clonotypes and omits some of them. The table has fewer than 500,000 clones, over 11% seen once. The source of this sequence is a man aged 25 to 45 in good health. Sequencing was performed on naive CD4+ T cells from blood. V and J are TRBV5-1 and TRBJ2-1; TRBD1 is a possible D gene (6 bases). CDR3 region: CASSLQGQDYNEQFF. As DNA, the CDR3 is TGCGCCAGCAGCTTACAGGGTCAGGACTACAATGAGCAGTTCTTC. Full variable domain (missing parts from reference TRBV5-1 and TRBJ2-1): KAGVTQTPRYLIKTRGQQVTLSCSPISGHRSVSWYQQTPGQGLQFLFEYFSETQRNKGNFPGRFSGRQFSNSRSEMNVSTLELGDSALYLCASSLQGQDYNEQFFGPGTRLTVL.